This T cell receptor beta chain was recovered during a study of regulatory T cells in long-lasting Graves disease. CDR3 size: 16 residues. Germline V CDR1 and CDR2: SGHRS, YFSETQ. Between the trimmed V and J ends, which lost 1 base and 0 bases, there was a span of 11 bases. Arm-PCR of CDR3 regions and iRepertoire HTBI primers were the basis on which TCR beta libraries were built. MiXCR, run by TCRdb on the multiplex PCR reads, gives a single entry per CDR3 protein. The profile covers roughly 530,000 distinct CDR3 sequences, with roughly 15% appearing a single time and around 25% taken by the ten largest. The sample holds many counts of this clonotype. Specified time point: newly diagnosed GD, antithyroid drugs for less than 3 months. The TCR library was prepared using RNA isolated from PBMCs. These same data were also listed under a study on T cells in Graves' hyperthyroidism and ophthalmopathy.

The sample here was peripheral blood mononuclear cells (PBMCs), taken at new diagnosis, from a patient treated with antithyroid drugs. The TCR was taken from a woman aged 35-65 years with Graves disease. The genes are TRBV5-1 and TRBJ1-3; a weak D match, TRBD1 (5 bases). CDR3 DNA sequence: TGCGCCAGCAGCTTGAATGGACAAGGCTCTGGAAACACCATATATTTT. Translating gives CASSLNGQGSGNTIYF.